Listed here are 20 T cell receptor beta chains from one sample, sequenced in a study of PD-1 blockade in classical Hodgkin lymphoma. Data came from immunoSEQ multiplex PCR; TCRdb stores just in-frame clones and leaves some out. Found here are approximately 150,000 clones, approximately 80% of them singletons; the top ten hold about 9.2%. Every patient was affected by relapse after autologous stem cell transplantation, while exposure to brentuximab vedotin was not uniform. Sequenced here: peripheral blood mononuclear cells (PBMCs), sampled before the second cycle of nivolumab. Every receptor here comes from a human donor with classical Hodgkin lymphoma.

The chain is built from TRBV19 and TRBJ2-5; D call uncertain. Germline V CDR1 and CDR2: LNHDA, SQIVND (reference sequence). Deletions cut 8 bases from V and 4 bases from J, with 20 bases between. The length of the CDR3 is 15 residues. The CDR3 bases are TGTGCCAGTCGGGTTCGTGGGGATGTGGGAGAGACCCAGTACTTC. Translated, it gives CASRVRGDVGETQYF.

The rearrangement links TRBV27 to TRBJ2-3; 14 bases map to TRBD2. This CDR3 spans 18 amino acids. CDR1 and CDR2 (germline): MNHEY, SMNVEV (reference sequence). V lost 6 bases, J lost 4 bases, and 12 bases stayed unmatched. This CDR3 reads CASSLTGTSGSIPDTQYF. In nucleotides, the CDR3 is TGTGCCAGCAGCCTGACCGGGACTAGCGGGAGTATACCAGATACGCAGTATTTT.

The chain is built from TRBV19 and TRBJ1-2; 8 positions agree with TRBD1. J gave up 0 bases and V 6 bases, and 6 bases lay outside the gene matches. The germline V gene encodes CDR1 LNHDA and CDR2 SQIVND (reference sequence). The CDR3 runs 15 residues. CDR3 coding DNA: TGTGCCAGTAGCGGACAGGGAGTGACTAACTATGGCTACACCTTC. Its translation: CASSGQGVTNYGYTF.

The chain uses TRBV19 and TRBJ1-2, with TRBD1 identical over 10 bases. The V and J ends lost 0 bases and 4 bases, in that order; junction bases with no gene match: 5. The CDR3 has 16 residues. Germline-derived CDR1 and CDR2 are LNHDA and SQIVND (reference sequence). CDR3 bases: TGTGCCAGTAGTATAGATAGGGACAGGGGCGGCTATGGCTACACCTTC. This encodes CASSIDRDRGGYGYTF.

The chain combines TRBV30 with TRBJ2-1; TRBD2 matches at 16 bases. CDR1 is GTSNPN and CDR2 is SVGIG in the germline V gene (reference sequence). This CDR3 is built from 16 residues. With V trimmed by 5 bases and J by 7 bases, 8 bases remained unmatched. The DNA for the CDR3 is TGTGCCTGGGGGGGGACTAGCGGGAGGGCGATAAATGAGCAGTTCTTC. Protein: CAWGGTSGRAINEQFF.

This chain joins TRBV10-3 and TRBJ2-5; D is unresolved. Germline CDR1 and CDR2: ENHRY and SYGVKD. CDR3 size: 12 residues. Trimming pared 0 bases from V and 2 bases from J, leaving 1 base between. The CDR3 DNA is TGTGCCATCAGTGAGTCTCAAGAGACCCAGTACTTC. Protein product: CAISESQETQYF.

This clone was found once. The DNA of the CDR3 is TGTGCCAGCAGTTTGAGTGGAGAAGCTTTCTTT. The encoded protein is CASSLSGEAFF. The rearrangement joins TRBV6-5 to TRBJ1-1; D uncertain. This CDR3 spans 11 amino acids. Germline CDR1 and CDR2: MNHEY and SVGAGI. Trimming pared 4 bases from V and 8 bases from J, leaving 8 bases between.

This clone came up a few times. V usage is TRBV28 and J usage is TRBJ2-7; tentatively, D is TRBD1 (6 bases). This CDR3 region has 16 residues. From germline, CDR1 is MDHEN and CDR2 SYDVKM. CDR3 DNA: TGTCGCCAGCATTATCCCTGGACAGAGTCTTCCTACGAGCAGTACTTC. Protein: CRQHYPWTESSYEQYF.

The rearrangement joins TRBV7-9 to TRBJ2-2; the D is unclear. Germline CDR1 SEHNR, CDR2 FQNEAQ (reference sequence). With 2 bases removed from V and 6 bases from J, the gap between germline ends came to 7 bases. The CDR3 has 13 amino acids. The CDR3 spells CASSLKGSGELFF. The CDR3 coding sequence is TGTGCCAGCAGCTTAAAAGGGTCCGGGGAGCTGTTTTTT.

The genes are TRBV10-1 and TRBJ2-7; D unresolved. The CDR3 is 13 amino acids. The V end was cut by 8 bases, the J end by 3 bases, with 14 bases between. From germline, CDR1 is WNHNN and CDR2 SYGVQD (reference sequence). The CDR3 sequence: CASAGPLSYEQYF. Written as DNA, the CDR3 is TGCGCCAGCGCCGGGCCACTTAGCTACGAGCAGTACTTC.

The chain couples TRBV18 to TRBJ2-3; 9 bases are a match to TRBD2. After removal of 5 bases from V and 5 bases from J, the junction contained 5 bases not matched to a gene. This CDR3 has 14 amino acids. Germline V lookup: CDR1 KGHSH, CDR2 LQKENI. The CDR3 DNA sequence: TGTGCCAGCTCATGGGGACTAGCCGGAGATACGCAGTATTTT. Encoded protein: CASSWGLAGDTQYF. The variable domain in full, with the rest retrieved from reference TRBV18 and TRBJ2-3, is NAGVMQNPRHLVRRRGQEARLRCSPMKGHSHVYWYRQLPEEGLKFMVYLQKENIIDESGMPKERFSAEFPKEGPSILRIQQVVRGDSAAYFCASSWGLAGDTQYFGPGTRLTVL.

The chain recombines TRBV20-1 with TRBJ2-7, with D maybe TRBD2 (5 bases). Germline loops: CDR1 DFQATT, CDR2 SNEGSKA (reference sequence). The V end lost 3 bases, the J end lost 6 bases, and 9 bases lay between the germline ends. The CDR3 contains 11 residues. CDR3 region: CSASLEGEQYF. CDR3 DNA sequence: TGCAGTGCTAGCTTAGAGGGCGAGCAGTACTTC.

The chain employs TRBV6-5 and TRBJ2-6; the D is unclear. Germline CDR1 is MNHEY and CDR2 is SVGAGI. This CDR3 contains 13 residues. The V gene lost 8 bases and the J gene lost 2 bases, with 7 bases spanning the gap. CDR3 amino acids: CASAVAGANVLTF. For the CDR3, the DNA is TGTGCCAGCGCCGTTGCTGGGGCCAACGTCCTGACTTTC.

V and J are TRBV4-1 and TRBJ2-1, with D possibly matching TRBD1 (5 bases). Germline CDR1 is MGHRA and CDR2 is YSYEKL. V lost 1 base to trimming and J lost 10 bases, with 8 bases between them. The CDR3 covers 12 residues. CDR3 bases: TGCGCCAGCAGCCAAGCCGACAGCGAGCAGTTCTTC. This translates into CASSQADSEQFF.

The rearrangement joins TRBV28 to TRBJ2-3; D may be TRBD2 (5 bases). V dropped 4 bases and J dropped 5 bases, with 19 bases sitting between them. CDR1 is MDHEN and CDR2 is SYDVKM in the germline V gene. The CDR3 length is 16 residues. The CDR3 reads CASSSPLAARGDTQYF. The CDR3 bases are TGTGCCAGCAGTTCACCCCTAGCCGCCCGGGGAGATACGCAGTATTTT.

V usage is TRBV12-5 and J usage is TRBJ1-1; D not resolved. The V gene lost 6 bases and the J gene lost 4 bases, with 15 bases spanning the gap. This CDR3 region has 14 residues. CDR1 is LGHNT and CDR2 is FRNRAP in the germline V gene. For the CDR3, the DNA is TGTGCTAGTGGGATCTGGACCCCCGCCACTGAAGCTTTCTTT. Its protein product is CASGIWTPATEAFF. Full variable domain (missing parts from reference TRBV12-5 and TRBJ1-1): DARVTQTPRHKVTEMGQEVTMRCQPILGHNTVFWYRQTMMQGLELLAYFRNRAPLDDSGMPKDRFSAEMPDATLATLKIQPSEPRDSAVYFCASGIWTPATEAFFGQGTRLTVV.

J is TRBJ1-2 and V is TRBV6-1, with D uncertain. Trimming removed 6 bases at V and 4 bases at J, with 9 bases between. This CDR3 has 12 amino acids. Germline V lookup: CDR1 MNHNS, CDR2 SASEGT. As DNA, the CDR3 is TGTGCCAGCAGCCAAAGCGGCTATGGCTACACCTTC. This codes for CASSQSGYGYTF.

This clone was counted only a few times. The chain carries TRBV5-1 and TRBJ2-2; D gene unclear. With 1 base removed from V and 9 bases from J, the gap between germline ends came to 16 bases. The CDR3 extends over 15 amino acids. Looked up from germline, CDR1 is SGHRS and CDR2 is YFSETQ. As DNA, the CDR3 is TGCGCCAGCAGCTTGCCCCCCCTGGAATACCGGGAGCTGTTTTTT. The encoded protein is CASSLPPLEYRELFF.

A few counts support this clone. V is TRBV28 and J is TRBJ1-5; 8 bases line up with TRBD1. The CDR3 length is 14 residues. The germline gives CDR1 MDHEN, CDR2 SYDVKM. V gave up 5 bases and J gave up 4 bases; unmatched junction bases: 4. The CDR3 spells CASSGDRLNQPQHF. CDR3 DNA: TGTGCCAGCAGTGGGGACAGGCTGAATCAGCCCCAGCATTTT. The whole variable domain, remainder taken from reference TRBV28 and TRBJ1-5, is DVKVTQSSRYLVKRTGEKVFLECVQDMDHENMFWYRQDPGLGLRLIYFSYDVKMKEKGDIPEGYSVSREKKERFSLILESASTNQTSMYLCASSGDRLNQPQHFGDGTRLSIL.

The rearrangement links TRBV7-3 to TRBJ2-3; 8 bases are a match to TRBD1. The germline CDR1 and CDR2 sequences are SGHTA and FQGTGA. This CDR3 contains 15 residues. Germline trimming cut 5 bases from V and 0 bases from J; bases unmatched to any gene: 4. The CDR3 DNA is TGTGCCAGCAGCCCGACAGGGGTGAGCACAGATACGCAGTATTTT. Translating it yields CASSPTGVSTDTQYF.